This T cell receptor (beta chain) was identified in a study of blood T cell repertoires in COVID-19. Across the whole study: COVID-19 samples collected from the United States, Italy and Spain covered acute and convalescent phases. T cells, B-cell-depleted T cells, or PBMCs supplied cDNA or gDNA.

J gave up 8 bases and V 6 bases, and 18 bases lay outside the gene matches. Germline V gives CDR1 MDHEN, CDR2 SYDVKM. The CDR3 runs 16 residues. Per the authors' pipeline: Reference gene primer amplification gave nucleated cell count estimates. Sequenced by immunoSEQ multiplex PCR; TCRdb stores in-frame clones only, minus some. The V and J calls and clone size come from that table; D and trimming were worked out from the DNA. The table records some 74,000 clones, approximately 81% of them present only once. Source material: peripheral blood. This sequence joins TRBV28 and TRBJ1-2; TRBD1 matches 7 bases. This clonotype was obtained from an elderly woman with active or convalescent COVID-19. The CDR3 reads CASRVFQTRTGQGYTF. The CDR3 nucleotides are TGTGCCAGCAGAGTGTTTCAAACCCGGACAGGCCAAGGCTACACCTTC.